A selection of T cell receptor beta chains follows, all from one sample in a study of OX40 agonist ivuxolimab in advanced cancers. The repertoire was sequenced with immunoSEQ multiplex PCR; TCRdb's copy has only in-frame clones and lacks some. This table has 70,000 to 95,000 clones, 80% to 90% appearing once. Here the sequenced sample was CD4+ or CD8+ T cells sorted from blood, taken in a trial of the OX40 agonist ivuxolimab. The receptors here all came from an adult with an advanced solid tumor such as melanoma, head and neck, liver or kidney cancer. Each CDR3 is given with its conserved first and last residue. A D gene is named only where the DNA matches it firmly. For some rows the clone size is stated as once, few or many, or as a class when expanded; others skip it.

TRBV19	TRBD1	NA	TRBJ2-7	CASSLRTGNTYEQYF	TGTGCCAGTAGTTTACGGACAGGGAACACCTACGAGCAGTACTTC
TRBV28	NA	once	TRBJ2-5	CASSFGEGREETQYF	TGTGCCAGCAGTTTTGGTGAGGGCAGGGAAGAGACCCAGTACTTC
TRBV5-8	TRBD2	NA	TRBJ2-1	CASSPTTSGPTMTQFF	TGTGCCAGCAGCCCGACGACTAGCGGGCCAACAATGACGCAGTTCTTC
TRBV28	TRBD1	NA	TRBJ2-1	CASSLRTGGNEQFF	TGTGCCAGCAGTCTACGGACAGGGGGGAATGAGCAGTTCTTC
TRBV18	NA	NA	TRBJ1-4	CASSRGRDGEKLFF	TGTGCCAGCTCACGGGGCAGGGACGGTGAAAAACTGTTTTTT
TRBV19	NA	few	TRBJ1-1	CASSQPAGANTEAFF	TGTGCCAGTAGTCAACCGGCAGGGGCGAACACTGAAGCTTTCTTT
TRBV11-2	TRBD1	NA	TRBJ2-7	CASSLGQGPYEQYF	TGTGCCAGCAGCTTGGGACAGGGCCCCTACGAGCAGTACTTC
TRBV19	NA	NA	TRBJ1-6	CASSIRDSPLHF	TGTGCCAGTAGTATACGGGATTCACCCCTCCACTTT
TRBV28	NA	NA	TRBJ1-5	CASSPQGNNQPQHF	TGTGCCAGCAGTCCACAGGGAAATAATCAGCCCCAGCATTTT
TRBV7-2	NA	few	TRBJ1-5	CASSLQGGDQPQHF	TGTGCCAGCAGCTTGCAGGGAGGGGATCAGCCCCAGCATTTT
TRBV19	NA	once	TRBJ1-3	CASSMEQKYGNTIYF	TGTGCCAGTAGTATGGAGCAGAAGTATGGAAACACCATATATTTT
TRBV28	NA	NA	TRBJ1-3	CASSWGVWGRSGNTIYF	TGTGCCAGCAGTTGGGGTGTTTGGGGTCGTAGTGGAAACACCATATATTTT
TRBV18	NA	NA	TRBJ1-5	CASSPPQAGGFSNQPQHF	TGTGCCAGCTCACCACCCCAGGCAGGCGGGTTTAGCAATCAGCCCCAGCATTTT
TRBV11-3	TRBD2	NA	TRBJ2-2	CASSLGGTMELFF	TGTGCCAGCAGCTTAGGTGGGACTATGGAGCTGTTTTTT
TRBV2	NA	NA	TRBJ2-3	CASSLLRHTDTQYF	TGTGCCAGCAGCCTTCTGAGGCACACAGATACGCAGTATTTT
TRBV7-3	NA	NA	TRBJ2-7	CASSLIGGDTYEQYF	TGTGCCAGCAGCTTAATTGGCGGGGACACCTACGAGCAGTACTTC
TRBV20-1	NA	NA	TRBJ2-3	CSVGRADTQYF	TGCAGTGTGGGCAGGGCAGATACGCAGTATTTT
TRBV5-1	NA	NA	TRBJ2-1	CASSLVATHNEQFF	TGCGCCAGCAGCTTGGTGGCTACCCACAATGAGCAGTTCTTC
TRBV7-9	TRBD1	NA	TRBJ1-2	CASSLQGAAYGYTF	TGTGCCAGCAGCTTACAGGGGGCGGCCTATGGCTACACCTTC
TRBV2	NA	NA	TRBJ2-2	CASSVQVITGELFF	TGTGCCAGCAGTGTGCAGGTTATCACCGGGGAGCTGTTTTTT
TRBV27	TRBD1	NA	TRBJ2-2	CASSPRGQGLPGELFF	TGTGCCAGCAGTCCAAGGGGACAGGGTCTCCCCGGGGAGCTGTTTTTT
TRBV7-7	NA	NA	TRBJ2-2	CASSLTPGPNTGELFF	TGTGCCAGCAGCTTAACCCCGGGACCGAACACCGGGGAGCTGTTTTTT
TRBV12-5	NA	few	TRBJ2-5	CASGLSGFEETQYF	TGTGCTAGTGGTTTGTCAGGGTTCGAAGAGACCCAGTACTTC
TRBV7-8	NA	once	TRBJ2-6	CASSPRDGHSGANVLTF	TGTGCCAGCAGCCCCCGGGACGGGCACTCTGGGGCCAACGTCCTGACTTTC
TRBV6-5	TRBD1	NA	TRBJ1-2	CASSRGTDYGYTF	TGTGCCAGCAGCCGCGGGACAGACTATGGCTACACCTTC
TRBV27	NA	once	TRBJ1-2	CASSLGGAVDGYTF	TGTGCCAGCAGTTTAGGGGGGGCAGTGGATGGCTACACCTTC
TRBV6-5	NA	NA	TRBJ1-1	CASLDRVTEAFF	TGTGCCAGCCTTGATAGAGTCACTGAAGCTTTCTTT
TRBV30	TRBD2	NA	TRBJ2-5	CAWRPVRTGLVEETQYF	TGTGCCTGGAGGCCGGTGAGGACGGGACTAGTTGAAGAGACCCAGTACTTC
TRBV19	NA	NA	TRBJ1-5	CASKTYSTRSNQPQHF	TGTGCCAGTAAAACCTACAGTACAAGGAGCAATCAGCCCCAGCATTTT
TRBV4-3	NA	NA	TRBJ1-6	CASSQRFEGGRYNSPLHF	TGCGCCAGCAGCCAACGGTTCGAGGGAGGGAGGTATAATTCACCCCTCCACTTT
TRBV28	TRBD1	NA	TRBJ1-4	CASSSTGENEKLFF	TGTGCCAGCAGTTCGACAGGGGAGAATGAAAAACTGTTTTTT
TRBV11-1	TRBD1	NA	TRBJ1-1	CASSFVGTDTEAFF	TGTGCCAGCAGCTTCGTCGGGACAGACACTGAAGCTTTCTTT
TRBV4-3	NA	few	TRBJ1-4	CASSQDRNSNEKLFF	TGCGCCAGCAGCCAGGACCGCAATAGTAATGAAAAACTGTTTTTT
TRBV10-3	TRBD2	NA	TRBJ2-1	CASGTSGNVGVDEQFF	TGTGCCAGTGGAACTAGCGGGAATGTTGGTGTCGATGAGCAGTTCTTC
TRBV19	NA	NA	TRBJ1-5	CASKRESNQPQHF	TGTGCCAGTAAGAGGGAAAGCAATCAGCCCCAGCATTTT
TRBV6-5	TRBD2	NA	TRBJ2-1	CASSSGTSGGGSEQFF	TGTGCCAGCAGTTCGGGGACTAGCGGGGGGGGGAGTGAGCAGTTCTTC
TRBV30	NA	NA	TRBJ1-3	CAWGGRISSGNTIYF	TGTGCCTGGGGCGGACGGATCTCCTCTGGAAACACCATATATTTT
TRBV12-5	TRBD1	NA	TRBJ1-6	CASGLETGPSPLHF	TGTGCTAGTGGTTTGGAGACAGGGCCCTCACCCCTCCACTTT
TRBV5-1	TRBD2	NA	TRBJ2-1	CASTTSGLYNEQFF	TGCGCCAGCACTACTAGCGGACTCTACAATGAGCAGTTCTTC
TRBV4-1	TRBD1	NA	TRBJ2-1	CASSQGDLPGQGNEQFF	TGCGCCAGCAGCCAAGGGGACCTTCCGGGACAGGGAAATGAGCAGTTCTTC
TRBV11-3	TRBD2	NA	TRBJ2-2	CASSFAPSGRDTGELFF	TGTGCCAGCTCCTTCGCGCCCAGCGGGAGGGACACCGGGGAGCTGTTTTTT
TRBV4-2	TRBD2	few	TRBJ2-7	CASSQDGGGRALEQYF	TGTGCCAGCAGCCAAGATGGAGGCGGGAGGGCCTTAGAGCAGTACTTC
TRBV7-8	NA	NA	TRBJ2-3	CASSLAWTDTDTQYF	TGTGCCAGCAGCTTAGCGTGGACAGACACAGATACGCAGTATTTT
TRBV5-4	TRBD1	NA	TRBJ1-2	CASSQAHGRGPDGYTF	TGTGCCAGCAGCCAAGCCCACGGCAGGGGGCCGGATGGCTACACCTTC
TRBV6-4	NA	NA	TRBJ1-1	CASSAAANTEAFF	TGTGCCAGCAGTGCAGCGGCGAACACTGAAGCTTTCTTT
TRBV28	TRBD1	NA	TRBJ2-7	CASSSGGREQYF	TGTGCCAGCAGTTCAGGGGGCCGCGAGCAGTACTTC
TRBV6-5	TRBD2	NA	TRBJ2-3	CASLPHGGIGTQYF	TGTGCCAGCTTACCCCACGGGGGGATTGGTACGCAGTATTTT
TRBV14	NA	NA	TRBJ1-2	CASSQGHRATF	TGTGCCAGCAGCCAGGGTCACAGGGCCACCTTC
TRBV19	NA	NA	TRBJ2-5	CASSNLSRETQYF	TGTGCCAGTAGTAATCTGAGCCGGGAGACCCAGTACTTC
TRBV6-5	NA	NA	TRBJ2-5	CASSYSSSQTQYF	TGTGCCAGCAGTTACTCTAGCAGCCAGACCCAGTACTTC
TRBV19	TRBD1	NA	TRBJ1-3	CGTGVAGNTIYF	TGTGGGACAGGGGTAGCTGGAAACACCATATATTTT
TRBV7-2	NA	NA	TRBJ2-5	CASGSRKETQYF	TGTGCCAGCGGATCTAGGAAGGAGACCCAGTACTTC
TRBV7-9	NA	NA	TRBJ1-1	CASSKWGNTEAFF	TGTGCCAGCAGCAAATGGGGGAACACTGAAGCTTTCTTT